These 3 T cell receptor beta chains originate from one sample sequenced in a study of cytomegalovirus exposure and HLA in healthy donors. 60 Vbeta and 13 Jbeta primers were used in PCR. Some clones are missing from TCRdb's copy, which holds only in-frame ones; the method was immunoSEQ multiplex PCR. The table lists under 200,000 clones, around three quarters of them singletons, with over 2% in the top ten. The sequencing input was PBMCs. These receptors were collected from a woman aged 50 to 65 in good health and CMV-seronegative.

The chain is built from TRBV9 and TRBJ2-7; TRBD1 matches 9 bases. The germline CDR1 and CDR2 sequences are SGDLS and YYNGEE. This CDR3 is 12 amino acids long. J was trimmed by 5 bases and V by 3 bases; bases with no gene match: 0. The CDR3 sequence is CASSGQGDEQYF. CDR3 DNA: TGTGCCAGCAGCGGACAGGGGGACGAGCAGTACTTC.

This clone was seen once. CDR3 sequence: CASSDGTGYYEQYF. The CDR3 DNA sequence: TGTGCCAGCAGCGACGGGACAGGGTACTACGAGCAGTACTTC. The rearrangement joins TRBV11-2 to TRBJ2-7, with 9 bases matching TRBD1. The CDR3 spans 14 residues. Germline loops: CDR1 SGHAT, CDR2 FQNNGV. The junction had 5 bases not matched to a gene; V was cut back by 5 bases and J by 3 bases.

The gene calls are TRBV11-2 and TRBJ1-5; D unclear. The CDR3 covers 14 residues. V lost 8 bases and J 6 bases, leaving 17 bases between the germline ends. From germline, CDR1 is SGHAT and CDR2 FQNNGV. CDR3 bases: TGTGCCAGCGCGGGTCGGTGGGTTCTTCAGCCCCAGCATTTT. It specifies CASAGRWVLQPQHF.